What follows are 24 T cell receptor beta chains derived from one specimen sequenced in a study of blood T cell repertoires in COVID-19. Generated by immunoSEQ multiplex PCR, the TCRdb table keeps only in-frame clones and is missing some. The sample carries approximately 65,000 clones, 80% to 90% recorded once. The sequencing input was peripheral blood. The receptors originated from a man between 40 and 49 years old with acute or convalescent COVID-19.

This clone occurred a few times. J is TRBJ1-6 and V is TRBV18; TRBD1 aligns across 8 bases. After removal of 3 bases from V and 14 bases from J, the junction contained 0 bases not matched to a gene. The CDR3 runs 11 residues. The germline V gene has CDR1 KGHSH and CDR2 LQKENI. Here the CDR3 reads CASSPDRALHF. CDR3 nucleotide sequence: TGTGCCAGCTCACCGGACAGGGCCCTCCACTTT.

This clone turned up a few times. V usage is TRBV27 and J usage is TRBJ1-6, with D possibly matching TRBD1 (5 bases). This CDR3 is 14 amino acids long. Germline values: CDR1 MNHEY, CDR2 SMNVEV (reference sequence). Trimming took off 5 bases at V and 10 bases at J, with 15 bases between the two ends. The CDR3 is CASSPGVLGSPLHF. As DNA, the CDR3 is TGTGCCAGCAGTCCGGGGGTTCTAGGGTCACCCCTCCACTTT.

The CDR3 DNA sequence: TGTGCCAGCAGCTGGGGGATCGGGGGGAAAGGAGAGACCCAGTACTTC. This encodes CASSWGIGGKGETQYF. The V and J genes are TRBV5-8 and TRBJ2-5; 7 bases agree with TRBD2. CDR3 length: 16 residues. With 3 bases clipped from V and 4 bases from J, the junction kept 12 bases outside the gene matches. CDR1 is SGHTS and CDR2 is YDEGEE in the germline V gene.

V usage is TRBV6-5 and J usage is TRBJ2-1, with TRBD1 matching over 10 bases. The germline V gene encodes CDR1 MNHEY and CDR2 SVGAGI. Unmatched junction bases numbered 8, after V lost 1 base and J lost 8 bases. The CDR3 loop spans 16 amino acids. The DNA of the CDR3 is TGTGCCAGCAGTTACTGGCGGGACAGGGGATCCGATGAGCAGTTCTTC. Translation gives CASSYWRDRGSDEQFF.

V usage is TRBV19 and J usage is TRBJ2-1, with D possibly matching TRBD2 (5 bases). CDR1 is LNHDA and CDR2 is SQIVND in the germline V gene (reference sequence). This CDR3 comprises 15 residues. V dropped 5 bases and J dropped 2 bases, with 13 bases sitting between them. DNA for the CDR3: TGTGCCAGTAGTTCAACGGGGATGGCCTACAATGAGCAGTTCTTC. Its translation is CASSSTGMAYNEQFF. Combining the CDR3 with reference TRBV19 and TRBJ2-1 gives the whole variable domain DGGITQSPKYLFRKEGQNVTLSCEQNLNHDAMYWYRQDPGQGLRLIYYSQIVNDFQKGDIAEGYSVSREKKESFPLTVTSAQKNPTAFYLCASSSTGMAYNEQFFGPGTRLTVL.

The gene calls are TRBV10-3 and TRBJ1-1; no firm D call. The CDR3 sequence is 14 residues long. The V and J ends lost 4 bases and 1 base respectively, with 10 bases between them. Germline V gene sequence: CDR1 ENHRY, CDR2 SYGVKD. The CDR3 here is CAISGSERNTEAFF. CDR3 in DNA: TGTGCCATCAGTGGCTCAGAGCGGAACACTGAAGCTTTCTTT.

The gene calls are TRBV3-1 (or the pseudogene TRBV3-2) and TRBJ2-7; 8 positions match TRBD2. CDR1 and CDR2 (germline): LGHDT, YNNKEL (reference sequence). J lost 7 bases, V lost 6 bases, and 8 bases had no gene match. The CDR3 sequence is 13 residues long. The CDR3 is CASRKAGVGEQYF. In DNA, the CDR3 is TGTGCCAGCAGGAAAGCGGGGGTGGGGGAGCAGTACTTC.

The J gene is TRBJ2-2, the V gene TRBV4-1; no definite D call. Trimming stripped 0 bases from V and 0 bases from J, with 17 bases between. CDR3 length: 19 residues. From germline, CDR1 is MGHRA and CDR2 YSYEKL. CDR3 coding DNA: TGCGCCAGCAGCCAAGATTGGTGGGTTGAGGAGACGAACACCGGGGAGCTGTTTTTT. Its protein is CASSQDWWVEETNTGELFF.

V is TRBV10-1 and J is TRBJ2-1; a possible D gene is TRBD1 (6 bases). Per germline, CDR1 WNHNN and CDR2 SYGVQD (reference sequence). The CDR3 runs to 16 residues. The V gene lost 6 bases and the J gene lost 2 bases, with 17 bases spanning the gap. CDR3 nucleotide sequence: TGCGCCAGCAGACACAAAGGACAGTTCACCTACAATGAGCAGTTCTTC. Protein sequence: CASRHKGQFTYNEQFF.

The chain uses TRBV6-5 and TRBJ2-6, with a possible D match to TRBD2 (5 bases). V was clipped by 6 bases and J by 4 bases, with 13 bases between them. Germline CDR1 reads MNHEY; CDR2 reads SVGAGI. The CDR3 is made up of 15 amino acids. The DNA of the CDR3 is TGTGCCAGCAGCGAGGGTACTCTGGGGGCCAACGTCCTGACTTTC. Translation gives CASSEGTLGANVLTF.

The chain is built from TRBV11-3 and TRBJ2-3; D is possibly TRBD2 (6 bases). V lost 6 bases to trimming and J lost 5 bases, with 15 bases between them. The CDR3 is made up of 14 amino acids. The V gene's germline CDR1 is SGHNT and CDR2 YENEEA. The CDR3 region has the DNA TGTGCCAGCAGTCCCGGGACTTCCCGAGATACGCAGTATTTT. Its protein is CASSPGTSRDTQYF.

The chain has TRBV27 and TRBJ1-4; D is undetermined. CDR3 length equals 16 residues. Germline CDR1 is MNHEY and CDR2 is SMNVEV (reference sequence). The ends were cut back, 6 bases at V and 2 bases at J, with 16 bases in the middle. The CDR3, as DNA: TGTGCCAGCAGGATTCGGGCAGGAGGTACTAATGAAAAACTGTTTTTT. It encodes CASRIRAGGTNEKLFF. Full variable domain (missing parts from reference TRBV27 and TRBJ1-4): EAQVTQNPRYLITVTGKKLTVTCSQNMNHEYMSWYRQDPGLGLRQIYYSMNVEVTDKGDVPEGYKVSRKEKRNFPLILESPSPNQTSLYFCASRIRAGGTNEKLFFGSGTQLSVL.

The CDR3 coding sequence is TGTGCTAGTGGTTTGCCTCTAACAGGGGGCAAAGGGGACACTGAAGCTTTCTTT. As protein: CASGLPLTGGKGDTEAFF. This chain uses TRBV12-5 with TRBJ1-1; 9 bases match TRBD1. The CDR3 sequence is 18 residues long. V gave up 2 bases and J gave up 3 bases; unmatched junction bases: 13. Germline loops: CDR1 LGHNT, CDR2 FRNRAP.

The genes are TRBV3-1 (or the pseudogene TRBV3-2) and TRBJ1-5; D possibly corresponds to TRBD1 (5 bases). The V gene's germline CDR1 is LGHDT and CDR2 YNNKEL (reference sequence). V was shortened by 4 bases and J by 4 bases, with 8 bases between the two germline ends. The CDR3 consists of 13 residues. The CDR3 DNA sequence: TGTGCCAGCAGCCGACAGCCTAATCAGCCCCAGCATTTT. Amino acid sequence: CASSRQPNQPQHF.

The chain combines TRBV18 with TRBJ2-1; D may be TRBD1 (6 bases). The CDR3 runs 15 residues. In germline, CDR1 is KGHSH, CDR2 LQKENI. V was trimmed by 4 bases and J by 2 bases, leaving 12 bases between them. The CDR3 coding sequence is TGTGCCAGCTCACAAGAAGGGGGTCCCTACAATGAGCAGTTCTTC. Translation: CASSQEGGPYNEQFF.

V gene TRBV11-3 combines with J gene TRBJ1-1, with 10 positions matching TRBD1. Unmatched junction bases numbered 11, after V lost 3 bases and J lost 7 bases. Germline V CDR1 and CDR2: SGHNT, YENEEA. The CDR3 sequence is 16 residues long. This chain's CDR3 is CASSFSGTGESHEAFF. The CDR3 region has the DNA TGTGCCAGCAGCTTTTCCGGGACAGGGGAGAGCCATGAAGCTTTCTTT.

The genes are TRBV2 and TRBJ1-2; 10 bases line up with TRBD1. CDR3 size: 15 residues. Per the germline V gene, CDR1 is SNHLY and CDR2 is FYNNEI. The junction had 3 bases not matched to a gene; V was cut back by 4 bases and J by 1 base. CDR3 DNA: TGTGCCAGCAGTGGACAGGGGGCGGTTAACTATGGCTACACCTTC. Translating gives CASSGQGAVNYGYTF.

In this sample, this clone turned up a few times. The rearrangement links TRBV11-3 to TRBJ2-1; TRBD2 agrees at 13 bases. Germline CDR1 SGHNT, CDR2 YENEEA. J gave up 6 bases and V 7 bases, and 3 bases lay outside the gene matches. The CDR3 length is 14 residues. Written as DNA, the CDR3 is TGTGCCAGCACCCGGACTAGCGGGGGCAATGAGCAGTTCTTC. Its protein product is CASTRTSGGNEQFF.

The gene calls are TRBV10-1 and TRBJ2-3, with 9 bases identical to TRBD2. The CDR3 contains 18 residues. V lost 6 bases and J lost 8; bases outside the gene matches: 21. The V gene's germline CDR1 is WNHNN and CDR2 SYGVQD (reference sequence). This chain's CDR3 is CASSPAQGSSGVPRTQYF. CDR3 bases: TGCGCCAGCAGCCCGGCTCAGGGATCTAGCGGGGTCCCCCGTACGCAGTATTTT.

V usage is TRBV7-9 and J usage is TRBJ1-3; tentative D call: TRBD1 (6 bases). Germline V gene lookup returns CDR1 SEHNR and CDR2 FQNEAQ (reference sequence). Deletions cut 5 bases from V and 0 bases from J, with 11 bases between. This CDR3 has 15 amino acids. In DNA form, the CDR3 reads TGTGCCAGCAGCCTCGGGACATTCTCTGGAAACACCATATATTTT. This sequence encodes CASSLGTFSGNTIYF.

This clone was seen a few times. In DNA form, the CDR3 reads TGCGCCAGCAGCTGGGAATTAAGGGGGCACTTCACTGAAGCTTTCTTT. This translates into CASSWELRGHFTEAFF. The gene calls are TRBV5-1 and TRBJ1-1, with 7 bases identical to TRBD1. Trimming took 3 bases from V and 4 from J; bases not matched to a gene: 12. CDR3 length equals 16 residues. CDR1 is SGHRS, CDR2 YFSETQ, per germline.

The chain employs TRBV5-6 and TRBJ1-2, with TRBD1 matching 7 bases. Germline V gene lookup returns CDR1 SGHDT and CDR2 YYEEEE. The junction had 8 bases not matched to a gene; V was cut back by 2 bases and J by 4 bases. The CDR3 runs to 15 residues. CDR3 region: CASSLLTGRSYGYTF. The CDR3 nucleotides are TGTGCCAGCAGCTTACTGACAGGGCGAAGCTATGGCTACACCTTC.

The gene calls are TRBV11-2 and TRBJ2-7; possibly TRBD1 for D (6 bases). The V end lost 4 bases, the J end lost 1 base, and 14 bases lay between the germline ends. Germline V gives CDR1 SGHAT, CDR2 FQNNGV. The CDR3 totals 15 residues. CDR3 loop: CASSYGTSESYEQYF. The CDR3 DNA reads as TGTGCCAGCAGCTATGGGACATCCGAATCCTACGAGCAGTACTTC. Drawing the rest from reference TRBV11-2 and TRBJ2-7, the complete variable domain is EAGVAQSPRYKIIEKRQSVAFWCNPISGHATLYWYQQILGQGPKLLIQFQNNGVVDDSQLPKDRFSAERLKGVDSTLKIQPAKLEDSAVYLCASSYGTSESYEQYFGPGTRLTVT.

V is TRBV24-1 and J is TRBJ2-3, with D possibly TRBD1 on 6 matching bases. The CDR3 is 15 residues long. Trimming stripped 5 bases from V and 1 base from J, with 12 bases between. Looked up from germline, CDR1 is KGHDR and CDR2 is SFDVKD. In DNA form, the CDR3 reads TGTGCCACCAGTGCAGGGGCGCCTGGCACAGATACGCAGTATTTT. It translates to CATSAGAPGTDTQYF.